This is a list of T cell receptor beta chains from one sample in a study of blood T cell repertoires in COVID-19. Assay: immunoSEQ multiplex PCR; the TCRdb copy retains only in-frame clones and omits some. The sample records roughly 350,000 clones, over 75% being singletons. The sequenced sample was peripheral blood. Source of these receptors: a woman aged 50 to 60 with active or convalescent COVID-19. The conserved cysteine and the conserved F or W are not part of the CDR3 here.

TRBV27,TRBJ1-6,ASSPRRVLTYNSPLH
TRBV5-4,TRBJ2-5,ASSSKRGQETQY
TRBV4-3,TRBJ2-7,ASSQEVRQTAYEQY
TRBV12-5,TRBJ2-7,ASAGDGYEQY
TRBV19,TRBJ2-7,ASSRGLAATYEQY
TRBV5-1,TRBJ1-1,ASSLLSSPGQGNKAF
TRBV11-2,TRBJ2-7,ASSPRIEQY
TRBV28,TRBJ1-3,ASRSGQTDTIY
TRBV12-5,TRBJ1-2,ASGLATVNYGYT
TRBV20-1,TRBJ2-7,SAVSYEQY
TRBV7-2,TRBJ2-1,ASSLGVRVGTNEQF
TRBV28,TRBJ2-3,ASSLRAGSYSTDTQY
TRBV2,TRBJ2-7,ASNLPRDRPYEQY
TRBV5-1,TRBJ1-3,ASSLVGGDRGNTIY
TRBV6-2/TRBV6-3,TRBJ1-5,ASSHNSNQPQH
TRBV28,TRBJ2-1,ASSLRRWSSYNEQF
TRBV19,TRBJ2-7,ASSITGTALRRQY
TRBV18,TRBJ1-2,ASSRDSPNYGYT
TRBV4-3,TRBJ2-7,ASSQEWSGATYEQY
TRBV3-1/TRBV3-2,TRBJ1-3,ASSQGPRVISGNTIY
TRBV4-1,TRBJ2-7,ASSQDPAGVREQY
TRBV10-3,TRBJ2-3,AISGLGATDTQY
TRBV30,TRBJ1-2,AWMQVYNYGYT
TRBV7-3,TRBJ2-1,ASSLGLAGFVEQF